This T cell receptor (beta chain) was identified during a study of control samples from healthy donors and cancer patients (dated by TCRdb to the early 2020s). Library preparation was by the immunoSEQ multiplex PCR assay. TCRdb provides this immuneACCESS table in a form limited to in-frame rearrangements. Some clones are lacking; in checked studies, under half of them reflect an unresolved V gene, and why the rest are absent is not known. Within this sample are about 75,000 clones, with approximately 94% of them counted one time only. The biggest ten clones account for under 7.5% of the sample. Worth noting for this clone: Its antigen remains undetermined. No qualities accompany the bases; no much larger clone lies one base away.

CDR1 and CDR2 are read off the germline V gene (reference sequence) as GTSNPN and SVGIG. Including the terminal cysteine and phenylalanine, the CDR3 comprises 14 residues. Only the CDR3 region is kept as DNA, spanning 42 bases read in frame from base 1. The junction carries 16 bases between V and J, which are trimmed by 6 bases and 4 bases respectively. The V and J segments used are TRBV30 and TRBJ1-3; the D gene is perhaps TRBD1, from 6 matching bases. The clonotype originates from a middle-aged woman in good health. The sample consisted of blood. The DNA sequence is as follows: TGTGCCTGTCCCAGGGGTGGCGGGGGAAACACCATATATTTT. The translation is CACPRGGGGNTIYF.